These T cell receptor beta chains were read from a single sample in a study of a mutant IDH1 vaccine in newly diagnosed glioma. The data were produced by immunoSEQ multiplex PCR, yet TCRdb's version contains in-frame clones alone and is incomplete. This table holds about 24,000 clones, roughly 92% found once. This specimen was PBMCs, taken from a glioma patient treated with radiotherapy, temozolomide or both. These receptors came from a man younger than 45 with glioma. Each CDR3 is given with its conserved first and last residue. A D gene is named only where the DNA matches it firmly. Only some rows state a clone size, as once, few, many or a class for expanded clones.

d_call,clone_size,j_call,v_call,cdr3_aa,cdr3_nt
TRBD2,NA,TRBJ2-5,TRBV11-2,CASSFGLAGWETQYF,TGTGCCAGCAGCTTTGGACTAGCGGGTTGGGAGACCCAGTACTTC
NA,NA,TRBJ2-5,TRBV5-4,CASSLRETQYF,TGTGCCAGCAGCCTCCGGGAGACCCAGTACTTC
NA,NA,TRBJ1-4,TRBV6-5,CASSYGWGSEKLFF,TGTGCCAGCAGTTACGGCTGGGGTAGTGAAAAACTGTTTTTT
NA,NA,TRBJ2-1,TRBV7-9,CASSLAIPASYNEQFF,TGTGCCAGCAGCTTAGCGATCCCGGCATCCTACAATGAGCAGTTCTTC
TRBD2,NA,TRBJ2-1,TRBV5-1,CASRLRLAEYNEQFF,TGCGCCAGCAGATTGAGGCTAGCGGAGTACAATGAGCAGTTCTTC
NA,NA,TRBJ1-2,TRBV5-1,CASSLSVQGNGYTF,TGCGCCAGCAGCTTGTCCGTACAGGGAAATGGCTACACCTTC
TRBD2,once,TRBJ2-6,TRBV5-4,CASTGRVVGSGANVLTF,TGTGCCAGCACCGGGAGGGTAGTAGGGTCTGGGGCCAACGTCCTGACTTTC
NA,NA,TRBJ1-1,TRBV7-9,CASSVRADTEAFF,TGTGCCAGCAGCGTCCGGGCAGACACTGAAGCTTTCTTT
NA,NA,TRBJ2-5,TRBV11-2,CASARRGGEETQYF,TGTGCCAGCGCTCGAAGGGGGGGAGAAGAGACCCAGTACTTC
NA,NA,TRBJ2-5,TRBV18,CASLPRTPQETQYF,TGTGCCAGCTTGCCGAGAACACCTCAAGAGACCCAGTACTTC
TRBD1,once,TRBJ1-4,TRBV25-1,CASSDRGTNEKLFF,TGTGCCAGCAGTGACAGGGGGACTAATGAAAAACTGTTTTTT
NA,few,TRBJ2-7,TRBV25-1,CASSEYGEQYF,TGTGCCAGCAGTGAATATGGCGAGCAGTACTTC
NA,NA,TRBJ2-1,TRBV4-1,CASSQDRGPNEQFF,TGCGCCAGCAGCCAAGATAGGGGCCCGAATGAGCAGTTCTTC
TRBD2,few,TRBJ2-1,TRBV4-1,CASSRKPFQREGQYNEQFF,TGCGCCAGCAGCCGGAAACCATTCCAGCGGGAGGGCCAGTACAATGAGCAGTTCTTC
TRBD1,NA,TRBJ1-2,TRBV12-5,CASGLVGTGGYGYTF,TGTGCTAGTGGTTTGGTAGGGACAGGGGGCTATGGCTACACCTTC
TRBD1,NA,TRBJ1-1,TRBV5-1,CASSVTQGYTEAFF,TGCGCCAGCAGCGTGACACAGGGGTACACTGAAGCTTTCTTT
NA,once,TRBJ2-1,TRBV5-4,CASSPGSSYNEQFF,TGTGCCAGCAGCCCCGGGAGCTCCTACAATGAGCAGTTCTTC
NA,once,TRBJ2-5,TRBV10-3,CAISVTGPETQYF,TGTGCCATCAGCGTAACAGGGCCTGAGACCCAGTACTTC